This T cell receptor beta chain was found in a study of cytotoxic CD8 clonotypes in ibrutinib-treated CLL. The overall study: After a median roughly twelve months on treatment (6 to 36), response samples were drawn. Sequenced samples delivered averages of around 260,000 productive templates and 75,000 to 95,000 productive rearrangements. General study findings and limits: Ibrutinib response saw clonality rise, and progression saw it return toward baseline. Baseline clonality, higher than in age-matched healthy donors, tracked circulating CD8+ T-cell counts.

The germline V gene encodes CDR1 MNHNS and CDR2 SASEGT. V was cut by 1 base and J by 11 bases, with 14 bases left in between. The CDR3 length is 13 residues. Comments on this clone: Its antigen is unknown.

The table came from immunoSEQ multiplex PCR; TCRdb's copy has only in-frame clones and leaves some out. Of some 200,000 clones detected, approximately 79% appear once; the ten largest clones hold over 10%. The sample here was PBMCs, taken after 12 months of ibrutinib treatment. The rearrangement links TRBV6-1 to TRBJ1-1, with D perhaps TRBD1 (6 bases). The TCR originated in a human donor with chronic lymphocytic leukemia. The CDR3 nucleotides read TGTGCCAGCAGTGAAGGTCTGTTTAGGGGGGCTTTCTTT. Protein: CASSEGLFRGAFF.